The clone carrying this T cell receptor beta chain was picked up many times. These data are taken from a study of regulatory T cells in long-lasting Graves disease. V was clipped by 2 bases and J by 5 bases, with 12 bases between them. The CDR3 spans 14 residues. CDR1 and CDR2 from the germline V gene are SGHTA and FQGNSA. TCR beta libraries were built with iRepertoire HTBI primers and Arm-PCR of CDR3 regions. TCRdb re-called the multiplex PCR reads with MiXCR, one entry per CDR3 protein. The data hold a few hundred thousand distinct CDR3 sequences, with less than 25% observed a single time. Time point denoted: persistent/refractory GD, antithyroid drugs over 5 years with positive TRAb. PBMC-derived RNA was used for the TCR library.

The chain joins TRBV7-2 to TRBJ2-5, with D possibly called TRBD1 or TRBD2 (5 bases each). The receptor was isolated from a female donor with Graves disease. Sequencing was performed on peripheral blood mononuclear cells (PBMCs), taken when the disease was refractory, from a patient treated with antithyroid drugs. CDR3 protein: CASSLTGTGETQYF. The DNA for the CDR3 is TGTGCCAGCAGCTTAACAGGAACGGGGGAGACCCAGTACTTC.